The source of this T cell receptor beta chain is a study of neurological immune-mediated disorders. Serving as healthy controls were blood bank volunteers based in Maryland, USA. The CDR3 is 15 residues long. Trimming pared 8 bases from V and 1 base from J, leaving 19 bases between. Germline V CDR1 and CDR2: SQVTM, ANQGSEA. About this clonotype: Its specificity is unknown.

Sequencing runs each yielded over 170 million TCR-beta sequences from 15-18 subjects. TCRdb reprocessed the 5' RACE reads with MiXCR, giving one entry per CDR3 protein. Among roughly 76,000 distinct CDR3 sequences listed, 14% were seen once. Study-wide results and caveats: Across subjects, no CDR3 amino acid sequence appeared in expanded clones of more than one subject, a finding that suggested private repertoires in all groups.

Input material: PBMCs. The TCR sequence derives from a woman between 50 and 59 years old in good health. V gene TRBV29-1 combines with J gene TRBJ2-3, with D perhaps matching TRBD1 (6 bases). The CDR3 nucleotides read TGCAGCTCACAAGCGTGGGGGCCCCGCACAGATACGCAGTATTTT. Amino acids: CSSQAWGPRTDTQYF.